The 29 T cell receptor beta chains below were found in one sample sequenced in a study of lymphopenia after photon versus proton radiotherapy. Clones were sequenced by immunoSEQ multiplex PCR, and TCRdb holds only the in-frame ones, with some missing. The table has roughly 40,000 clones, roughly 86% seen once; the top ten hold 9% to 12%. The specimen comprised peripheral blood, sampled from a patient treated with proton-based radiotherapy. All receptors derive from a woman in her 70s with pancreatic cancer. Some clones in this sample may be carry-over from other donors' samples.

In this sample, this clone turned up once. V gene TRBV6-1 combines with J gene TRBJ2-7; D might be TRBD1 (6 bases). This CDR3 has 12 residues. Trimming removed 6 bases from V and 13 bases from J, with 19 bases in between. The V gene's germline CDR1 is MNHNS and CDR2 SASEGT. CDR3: CASRGAGLWYYF. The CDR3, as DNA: TGTGCCAGCAGGGGGGCAGGGTTGTGGTATTACTTC.

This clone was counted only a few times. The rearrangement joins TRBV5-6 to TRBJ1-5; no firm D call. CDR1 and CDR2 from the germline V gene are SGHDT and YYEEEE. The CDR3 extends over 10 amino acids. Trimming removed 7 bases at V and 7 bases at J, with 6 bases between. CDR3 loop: CASSMQPQHF. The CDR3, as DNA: TGTGCCAGCTCCATGCAGCCCCAGCATTTT. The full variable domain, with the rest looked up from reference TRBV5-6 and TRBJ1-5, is DAGVTQSPTHLIKTRGQQVTLRCSPKSGHDTVSWYQQALGQGPQFIFQYYEEEERQRGNFPDRFSGHQFPNYSSELNVNALLLGDSALYLCASSMQPQHFGDGTRLSIL.

The CDR3 coding sequence is TGTGCCAGCAGGGACCGGCTGTATGAAAAACTGTTTTTT. It specifies CASRDRLYEKLFF. This rearrangement joins TRBV6-5 to TRBJ1-4, with D hard to call. Trimming took off 6 bases at V and 6 bases at J, with 11 bases between the two ends. The germline CDR1 and CDR2 sequences are MNHEY and SVGAGI. This CDR3 has 13 amino acids.

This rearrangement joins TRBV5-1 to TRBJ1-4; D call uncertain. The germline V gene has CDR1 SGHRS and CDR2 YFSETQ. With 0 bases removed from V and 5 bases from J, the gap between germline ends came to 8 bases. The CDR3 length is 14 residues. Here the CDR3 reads CASSLATENEKLFF. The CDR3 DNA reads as TGCGCCAGCAGCTTGGCAACAGAAAATGAAAAACTGTTTTTT.

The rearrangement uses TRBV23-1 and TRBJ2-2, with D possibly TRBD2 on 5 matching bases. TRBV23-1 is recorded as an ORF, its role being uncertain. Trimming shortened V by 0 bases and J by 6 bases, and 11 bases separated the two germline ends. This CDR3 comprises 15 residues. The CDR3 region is CASSQSMRRAGELFF. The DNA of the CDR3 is TGCGCCAGCAGTCAATCGATGAGGCGGGCCGGGGAGCTGTTTTTT.

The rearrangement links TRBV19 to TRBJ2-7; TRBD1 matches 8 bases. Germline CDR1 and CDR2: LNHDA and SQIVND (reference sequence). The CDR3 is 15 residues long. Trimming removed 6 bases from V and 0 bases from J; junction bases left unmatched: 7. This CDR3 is CASRWGQASSYEQYF. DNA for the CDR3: TGTGCCAGTAGGTGGGGACAGGCGAGCTCCTACGAGCAGTACTTC.

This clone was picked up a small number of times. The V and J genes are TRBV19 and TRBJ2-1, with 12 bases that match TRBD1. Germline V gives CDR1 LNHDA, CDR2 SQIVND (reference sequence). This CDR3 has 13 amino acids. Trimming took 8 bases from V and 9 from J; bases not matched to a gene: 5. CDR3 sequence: CASLGTGGIEQFF. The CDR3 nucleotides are TGTGCCAGTCTCGGGACAGGGGGCATTGAGCAGTTCTTC.

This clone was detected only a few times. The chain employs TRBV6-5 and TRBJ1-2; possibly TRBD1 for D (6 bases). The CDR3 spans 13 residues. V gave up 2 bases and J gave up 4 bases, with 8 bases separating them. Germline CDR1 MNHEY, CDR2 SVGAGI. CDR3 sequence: CASSYGRGYGYTF. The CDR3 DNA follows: TGTGCCAGCAGTTACGGCAGGGGCTATGGCTACACCTTC.

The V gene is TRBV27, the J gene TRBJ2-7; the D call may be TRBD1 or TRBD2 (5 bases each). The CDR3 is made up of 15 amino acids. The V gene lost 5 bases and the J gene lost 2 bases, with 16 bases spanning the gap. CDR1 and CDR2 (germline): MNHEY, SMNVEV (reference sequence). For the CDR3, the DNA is TGTGCCAGCAGTCCCAAGGGACGGACCCCCTACGAGCAGTACTTC. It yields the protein CASSPKGRTPYEQYF.

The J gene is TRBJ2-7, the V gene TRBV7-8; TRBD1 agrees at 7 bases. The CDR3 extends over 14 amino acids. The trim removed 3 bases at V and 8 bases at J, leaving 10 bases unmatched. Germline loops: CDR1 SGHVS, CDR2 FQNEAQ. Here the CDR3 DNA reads TGTGCCAGCAGCTTGGATTCGCTGACAGGGCAGCAGTACTTC. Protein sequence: CASSLDSLTGQQYF.

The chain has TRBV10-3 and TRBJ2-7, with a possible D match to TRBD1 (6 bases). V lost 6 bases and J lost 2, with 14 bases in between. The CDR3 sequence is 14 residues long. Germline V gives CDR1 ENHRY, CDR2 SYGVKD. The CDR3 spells CAISGGQFPYEQYF. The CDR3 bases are TGTGCCATCAGCGGAGGACAGTTCCCCTACGAGCAGTACTTC.

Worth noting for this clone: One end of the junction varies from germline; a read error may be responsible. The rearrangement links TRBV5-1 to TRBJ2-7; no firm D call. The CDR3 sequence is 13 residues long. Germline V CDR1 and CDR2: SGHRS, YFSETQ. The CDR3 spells CASSWGTVWEQYF. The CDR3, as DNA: TGTGCCAGCAGCTGGGGAACGGTGTGGGAGCAGTACTTC.

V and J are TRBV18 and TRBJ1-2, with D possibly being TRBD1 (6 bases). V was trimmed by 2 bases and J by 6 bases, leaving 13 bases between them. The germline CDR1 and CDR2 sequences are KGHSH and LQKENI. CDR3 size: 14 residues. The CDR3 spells CASSPGTPKDGYTF. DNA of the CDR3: TGTGCCAGCTCACCAGGGACACCTAAAGATGGCTACACCTTC. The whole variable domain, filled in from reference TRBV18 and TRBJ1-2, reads NAGVMQNPRHLVRRRGQEARLRCSPMKGHSHVYWYRQLPEEGLKFMVYLQKENIIDESGMPKERFSAEFPKEGPSILRIQQVVRGDSAAYFCASSPGTPKDGYTFGSGTRLTVV.

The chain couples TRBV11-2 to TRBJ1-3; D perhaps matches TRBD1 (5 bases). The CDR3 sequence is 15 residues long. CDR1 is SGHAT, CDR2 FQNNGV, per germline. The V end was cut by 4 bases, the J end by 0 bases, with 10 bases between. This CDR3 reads CASSYGTDSGNTIYF. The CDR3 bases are TGTGCCAGCAGCTATGGGACGGACTCTGGAAACACCATATATTTT. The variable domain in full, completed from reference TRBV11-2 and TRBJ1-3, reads EAGVAQSPRYKIIEKRQSVAFWCNPISGHATLYWYQQILGQGPKLLIQFQNNGVVDDSQLPKDRFSAERLKGVDSTLKIQPAKLEDSAVYLCASSYGTDSGNTIYFGEGSWLTVV.

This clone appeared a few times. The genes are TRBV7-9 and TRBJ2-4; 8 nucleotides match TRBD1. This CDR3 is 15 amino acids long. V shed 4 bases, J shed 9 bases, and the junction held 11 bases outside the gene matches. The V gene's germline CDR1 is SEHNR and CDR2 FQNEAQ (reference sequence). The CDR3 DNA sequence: TGTGCCAGCAGCTCTACCGGGACAGGACTATCCATTCAGTACTTC. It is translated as CASSSTGTGLSIQYF.

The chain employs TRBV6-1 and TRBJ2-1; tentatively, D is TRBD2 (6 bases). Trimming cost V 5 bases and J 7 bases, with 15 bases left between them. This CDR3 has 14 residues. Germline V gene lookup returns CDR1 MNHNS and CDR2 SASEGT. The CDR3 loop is CASSSAGGGNEQFF. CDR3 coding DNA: TGTGCCAGCAGTTCAGCGGGCGGAGGGAATGAGCAGTTCTTC.

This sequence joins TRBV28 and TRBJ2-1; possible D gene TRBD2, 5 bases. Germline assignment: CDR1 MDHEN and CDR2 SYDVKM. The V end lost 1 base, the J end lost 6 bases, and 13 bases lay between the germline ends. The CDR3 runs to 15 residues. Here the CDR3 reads CASSLLESGGNEQFF. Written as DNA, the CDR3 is TGTGCCAGCAGTTTATTAGAGTCAGGAGGCAATGAGCAGTTCTTC.

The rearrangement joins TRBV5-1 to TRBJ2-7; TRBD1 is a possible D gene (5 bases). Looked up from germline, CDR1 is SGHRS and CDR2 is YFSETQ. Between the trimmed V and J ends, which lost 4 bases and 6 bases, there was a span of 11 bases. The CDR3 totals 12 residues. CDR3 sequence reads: CASSASGFEQYF. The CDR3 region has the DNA TGCGCCAGCAGCGCCTCAGGGTTCGAGCAGTACTTC.

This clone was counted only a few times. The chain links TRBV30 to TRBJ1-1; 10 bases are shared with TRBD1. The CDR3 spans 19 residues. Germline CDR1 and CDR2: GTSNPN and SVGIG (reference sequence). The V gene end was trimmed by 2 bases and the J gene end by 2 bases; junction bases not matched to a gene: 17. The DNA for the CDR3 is TGTGCCTGGAGTAGACAGGGGGCTACCTCTATTTCCAAAAACACTGAAGCTTTCTTT. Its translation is CAWSRQGATSISKNTEAFF.

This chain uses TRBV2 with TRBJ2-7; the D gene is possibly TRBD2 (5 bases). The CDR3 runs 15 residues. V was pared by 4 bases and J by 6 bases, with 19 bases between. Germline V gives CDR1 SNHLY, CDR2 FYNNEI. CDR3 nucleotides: TGTGCCAGCAGTGCCCGGGATCCCACGATAAGCGAGCAGTACTTC. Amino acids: CASSARDPTISEQYF.

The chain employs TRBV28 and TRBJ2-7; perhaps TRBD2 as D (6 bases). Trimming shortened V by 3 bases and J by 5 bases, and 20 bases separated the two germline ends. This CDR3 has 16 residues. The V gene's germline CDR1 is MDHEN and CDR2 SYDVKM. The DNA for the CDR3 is TGTGCCAGCAGTTTTTCTGCGGGACGTAAGGCACACGAGCAGTACTTC. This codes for CASSFSAGRKAHEQYF.

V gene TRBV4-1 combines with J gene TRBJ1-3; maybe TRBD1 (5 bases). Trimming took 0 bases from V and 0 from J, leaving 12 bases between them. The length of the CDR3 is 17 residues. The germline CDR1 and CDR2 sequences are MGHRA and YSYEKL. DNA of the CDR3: TGCGCCAGCAGCCAAGAGCTCGGACACCTCTCTGGAAACACCATATATTTT. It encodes CASSQELGHLSGNTIYF.

CDR3 DNA: TGCAGCGTTGAGGAGAACACTGAAGCTTTCTTT. Protein product: CSVEENTEAFF. The chain recombines TRBV29-1 with TRBJ1-1; D remains ambiguous. Germline CDR1 SQVTM, CDR2 ANQGSEA. The germline V and J ends were trimmed by 3 bases and 1 base, with 3 bases remaining between them. The CDR3 is 11 residues long.

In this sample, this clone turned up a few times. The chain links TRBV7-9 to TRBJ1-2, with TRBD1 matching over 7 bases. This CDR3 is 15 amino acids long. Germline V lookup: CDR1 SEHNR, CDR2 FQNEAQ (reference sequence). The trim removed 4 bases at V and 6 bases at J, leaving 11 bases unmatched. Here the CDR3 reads CASSSGNRGSDGYTF. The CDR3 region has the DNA TGTGCCAGCAGCTCTGGGAACAGGGGTTCGGATGGCTACACCTTC. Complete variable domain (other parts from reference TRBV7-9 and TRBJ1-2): DTGVSQNPRHKITKRGQNVTFRCDPISEHNRLYWYRQTLGQGPEFLTYFQNEAQLEKSRLLSDRFSAERPKGSFSTLEIQRTEQGDSAMYLCASSSGNRGSDGYTFGSGTRLTVV.

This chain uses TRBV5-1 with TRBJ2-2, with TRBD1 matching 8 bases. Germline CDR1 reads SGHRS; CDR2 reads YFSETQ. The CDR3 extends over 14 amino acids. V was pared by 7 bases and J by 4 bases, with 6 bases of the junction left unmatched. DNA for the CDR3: TGCGCCAGCGAAAAGACAGGGGTCACCGGGGAGCTGTTTTTT. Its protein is CASEKTGVTGELFF.

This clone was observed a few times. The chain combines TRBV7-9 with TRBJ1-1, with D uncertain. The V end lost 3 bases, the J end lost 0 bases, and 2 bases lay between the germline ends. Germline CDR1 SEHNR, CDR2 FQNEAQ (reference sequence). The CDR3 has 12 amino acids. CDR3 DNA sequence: TGTGCCAGCAGCTTGGTGAACACTGAAGCTTTCTTT. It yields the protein CASSLVNTEAFF.

The DNA of the CDR3 is TGTGCCAGCAGTTACTACTTGGCGGACTCCTACGAGCAGTACTTC. It is translated as CASSYYLADSYEQYF. V usage is TRBV6-5 and J usage is TRBJ2-7; D gene ambiguous. This CDR3 comprises 15 residues. Germline CDR1 is MNHEY and CDR2 is SVGAGI. Trimming removed 1 base from V and 0 bases from J, with 10 bases in between.

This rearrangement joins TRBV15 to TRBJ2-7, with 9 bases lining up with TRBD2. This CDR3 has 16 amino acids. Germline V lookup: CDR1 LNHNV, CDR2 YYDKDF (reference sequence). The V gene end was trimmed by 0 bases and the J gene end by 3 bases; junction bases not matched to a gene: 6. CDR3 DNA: TGTGCCACCAGCAGAGATACGGCTAGCGGGGACTACGAGCAGTACTTC. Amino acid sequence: CATSRDTASGDYEQYF.

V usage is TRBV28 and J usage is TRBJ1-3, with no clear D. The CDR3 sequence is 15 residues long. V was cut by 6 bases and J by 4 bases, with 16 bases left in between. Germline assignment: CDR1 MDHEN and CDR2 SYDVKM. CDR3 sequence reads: CASSPGGVRGNTIYF. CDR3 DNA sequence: TGTGCCAGCAGCCCAGGCGGGGTGCGAGGAAACACCATATATTTT.